Listed below are T cell receptor beta chains from one sample, sequenced in a study of T cell responses to AZD1222 COVID-19 vaccine. Only in-frame clones appear in the TCRdb table, and some are missing; sequencing was by immunoSEQ multiplex PCR. The profile covers over 65,000 clones, with 86% appearing a single time and about 7% taken by the ten largest. The sequencing used peripheral blood, collected on day 0 of AZD1222 vaccination. Receptors originate from an adult in good health. The CDR3 runs from the conserved cysteine through the conserved F or W. The size of a clone is reported for some rows only, either as once, few or many, or as a class for expanded clones.

v_call: TRBV14; clone_size: -; cdr3_length: 16; cdr3_aa: CASSQLILAGAYEQYF
v_call: TRBV28; clone_size: -; cdr3_length: 15; cdr3_aa: CASIPGQGFNYGYTF
v_call: TRBV4-1; clone_size: few; cdr3_length: 13; cdr3_aa: CASSLNLGAEAFF
v_call: TRBV18; clone_size: -; cdr3_length: 17; cdr3_aa: CASSPLRMRGLSQPQHF
v_call: TRBV7-3; clone_size: -; cdr3_length: 15; cdr3_aa: CASSLVQQNTGELFF
v_call: TRBV11-1; clone_size: -; cdr3_length: 14; cdr3_aa: CASSSPPSSEKLFF
v_call: TRBV7-3; clone_size: -; cdr3_length: 15; cdr3_aa: CASSLIQGADQPQHF
v_call: TRBV6-1; clone_size: few; cdr3_length: 15; cdr3_aa: CASSDRTSGLNEQFF
v_call: TRBV28; clone_size: -; cdr3_length: 14; cdr3_aa: CASRTGAGGYEQYF
v_call: TRBV21-1; clone_size: -; cdr3_length: 16; cdr3_aa: CASSFRGQRPTDTQYF
v_call: TRBV6-1; clone_size: few; cdr3_length: 14; cdr3_aa: CASSEAGGGEKLFF
v_call: TRBV6-5; clone_size: once; cdr3_length: 14; cdr3_aa: CASTPTGAAYEQYF
v_call: TRBV9; clone_size: -; cdr3_length: 15; cdr3_aa: CASSPKGEGYTEAFF
v_call: TRBV30; clone_size: -; cdr3_length: 13; cdr3_aa: CAWSRQRNTEAFF
v_call: TRBV6-4; clone_size: -; cdr3_length: 13; cdr3_aa: CASRSGENSPLHF
v_call: TRBV7-9; clone_size: -; cdr3_length: 14; cdr3_aa: CASSRSGVNEKLFF
v_call: TRBV27; clone_size: -; cdr3_length: 13; cdr3_aa: CASRGGFSTEAFF
v_call: TRBV27; clone_size: once; cdr3_length: 15; cdr3_aa: CASSSPGQGNYGYTF
v_call: TRBV7-2; clone_size: -; cdr3_length: 13; cdr3_aa: CASSIAGGYEQFF
v_call: TRBV5-1; clone_size: -; cdr3_length: 14; cdr3_aa: CASRFPTANYGYTF
v_call: TRBV2; clone_size: -; cdr3_length: 12; cdr3_aa: CASSITGNTIYF
v_call: TRBV28; clone_size: -; cdr3_length: 14; cdr3_aa: CASSPRPSEQPQHF
v_call: TRBV5-1; clone_size: -; cdr3_length: 15; cdr3_aa: CASSLGSGTNTEAFF
v_call: TRBV27; clone_size: few; cdr3_length: 14; cdr3_aa: CASRGSGSFGEQYF
v_call: TRBV11-1; clone_size: -; cdr3_length: 13; cdr3_aa: CASSSVLNYGYTF
v_call: TRBV28; clone_size: -; cdr3_length: 17; cdr3_aa: CASSLGQGVVLNEKLFF
v_call: TRBV6-5; clone_size: -; cdr3_length: 15; cdr3_aa: CASSNTFPYTDTQYF
v_call: TRBV6-2/TRBV6-3; clone_size: -; cdr3_length: 16; cdr3_aa: CASRPSGRSSYNEQFF
v_call: TRBV28; clone_size: -; cdr3_length: 17; cdr3_aa: CASSLWPRQGPNQPQHF
v_call: TRBV5-4; clone_size: -; cdr3_length: 14; cdr3_aa: CASSPDPSSTEAFF
v_call: TRBV15; clone_size: -; cdr3_length: 18; cdr3_aa: CATSRDQRQGVFGNTIYF
v_call: TRBV27; clone_size: once; cdr3_length: 14; cdr3_aa: CASSLSSMNTEAFF
v_call: TRBV4-3; clone_size: -; cdr3_length: 14; cdr3_aa: CAGRGAGSTDTQYF
v_call: TRBV6-5; clone_size: -; cdr3_length: 15; cdr3_aa: CASTERGGPNEKLFF
v_call: TRBV18; clone_size: few; cdr3_length: 15; cdr3_aa: CASSPPGGVGNEQFF
v_call: TRBV28; clone_size: -; cdr3_length: 14; cdr3_aa: CASSLAGPSYEQYF
v_call: TRBV3-1/TRBV3-2; clone_size: -; cdr3_length: 14; cdr3_aa: CASSPDTALNTIYF
v_call: TRBV6-6; clone_size: once; cdr3_length: 15; cdr3_aa: CASSIGGRSSYEQYF
v_call: TRBV27; clone_size: -; cdr3_length: 16; cdr3_aa: CASSPRWTAGNYGYTF
v_call: TRBV9; clone_size: -; cdr3_length: 13; cdr3_aa: CASSVGDTSEQYF
v_call: TRBV3-1/TRBV3-2; clone_size: -; cdr3_length: 15; cdr3_aa: CASSQGRGGYNEQFF
v_call: TRBV6-5; clone_size: -; cdr3_length: 11; cdr3_aa: CASREGSEQYF
v_call: TRBV21-1; clone_size: -; cdr3_length: 15; cdr3_aa: CASIPRASGANVLTF
v_call: TRBV9; clone_size: -; cdr3_length: 15; cdr3_aa: CASSGNYGTKNTQYF
v_call: TRBV21-1; clone_size: -; cdr3_length: 17; cdr3_aa: CASSTRDRGRRTGELFF
v_call: TRBV28; clone_size: -; cdr3_length: 13; cdr3_aa: CATLTSASYEQYF
v_call: TRBV25-1; clone_size: -; cdr3_length: 13; cdr3_aa: CASSESWGDTQYF
v_call: TRBV5-1; clone_size: -; cdr3_length: 19; cdr3_aa: CASSLAGGTGGTGANVLTF
v_call: TRBV5-8; clone_size: -; cdr3_length: 14; cdr3_aa: CASSLRLVEETQYF
v_call: TRBV6-2/TRBV6-3; clone_size: -; cdr3_length: 13; cdr3_aa: CASSRRGIGEQYF
v_call: TRBV30; clone_size: -; cdr3_length: 14; cdr3_aa: CAWSNHGSNTEAFF
v_call: TRBV6-1; clone_size: -; cdr3_length: 15; cdr3_aa: CASSEFRGGNQPQHF
v_call: TRBV24-1; clone_size: -; cdr3_length: 16; cdr3_aa: CATSDLTLAPNNEQFF
v_call: TRBV19; clone_size: -; cdr3_length: 15; cdr3_aa: CASSPWDSLQETQYF
v_call: TRBV7-2; clone_size: few; cdr3_length: 15; cdr3_aa: CASSDRTSALYEQYF
v_call: TRBV6-5; clone_size: -; cdr3_length: 14; cdr3_aa: CASTPGQGNQPQHF
v_call: TRBV27; clone_size: -; cdr3_length: 14; cdr3_aa: CASSFVFGHTEAFF
v_call: TRBV28; clone_size: few; cdr3_length: 12; cdr3_aa: CASSGSGQPQHF
v_call: TRBV30; clone_size: -; cdr3_length: 14; cdr3_aa: CAWSPGLLNSPLHF